These T cell receptor beta chains were read from a single sample in a study of T cell responses to AZD1222 COVID-19 vaccine. Profiling relied on immunoSEQ multiplex PCR, and the TCRdb table lists in-frame clones only, not all of them. Of roughly 80,000 clones in the sample, roughly 88% are singletons; the top ten hold roughly 5%. The input for sequencing was peripheral blood, taken on day 0 of MenACWY control vaccination. Receptors were obtained from an adult in good health. The CDR3 runs from the conserved cysteine through the conserved F or W. The order of the fields is D gene, J gene, clone size, V gene, CDR3 protein, CDR3 DNA. D genes are given only for firm matches. Part of the rows lack a size; the others show once, few, many or a class for expanded clones.

d_call: TRBD2
j_call: TRBJ2-5
clone_size: .
v_call: TRBV6-2/TRBV6-3
cdr3_aa: CASSYQAEWSSGGRKETQYF
cdr3_nt: TGTGCCAGCAGTTACCAGGCGGAGTGGTCTAGCGGGGGGCGAAAAGAGACCCAGTACTTC

d_call: .
j_call: TRBJ1-1
clone_size: .
v_call: TRBV5-1
cdr3_aa: CASSQLGQGSMNTEAFF
cdr3_nt: TGCGCCAGCAGCCAGCTGGGGCAGGGCTCCATGAACACTGAAGCTTTCTTT

d_call: TRBD2
j_call: TRBJ2-1
clone_size: .
v_call: TRBV7-9
cdr3_aa: CASSLSTSGNEQFF
cdr3_nt: TGTGCCAGCAGCTTATCGACTAGCGGCAATGAGCAGTTCTTC

d_call: .
j_call: TRBJ2-7
clone_size: .
v_call: TRBV6-2/TRBV6-3
cdr3_aa: CASSYRTDYEQYF
cdr3_nt: TGTGCCAGCAGTTACAGGACAGATTACGAGCAGTACTTC

d_call: .
j_call: TRBJ2-1
clone_size: .
v_call: TRBV5-1
cdr3_aa: CASSLNSVGRGLFF
cdr3_nt: TGCGCCAGCAGCTTGAATTCGGTGGGCCGGGGTCTGTTCTTC

d_call: TRBD1
j_call: TRBJ1-1
clone_size: .
v_call: TRBV30
cdr3_aa: CAFDRAQAFF
cdr3_nt: TGTGCCTTCGACAGGGCTCAAGCTTTCTTT

d_call: .
j_call: TRBJ1-4
clone_size: .
v_call: TRBV7-8
cdr3_aa: CASSLNSRGGEKLFF
cdr3_nt: TGTGCCAGCAGCTTAAATTCCAGGGGAGGTGAAAAACTGTTTTTT

d_call: .
j_call: TRBJ1-4
clone_size: once
v_call: TRBV5-1
cdr3_aa: CASSFGGAANEKLFF
cdr3_nt: TGCGCCAGCAGCTTTGGGGGGGCGGCTAATGAAAAACTGTTTTTT

d_call: .
j_call: TRBJ1-5
clone_size: .
v_call: TRBV27
cdr3_aa: CASSLQGHRNQPQHF
cdr3_nt: TGTGCCAGCAGTCTACAGGGCCACCGCAATCAGCCCCAGCATTTT

d_call: .
j_call: TRBJ1-5
clone_size: .
v_call: TRBV27
cdr3_aa: CASSLSSSPGNQPQHF
cdr3_nt: TGTGCCAGCAGTTTATCCAGCTCACCCGGGAATCAGCCCCAGCATTTT

d_call: TRBD1
j_call: TRBJ2-7
clone_size: .
v_call: TRBV2
cdr3_aa: CASKQGVLYEQYF
cdr3_nt: TGTGCCAGCAAACAGGGGGTCCTCTACGAGCAGTACTTC

d_call: TRBD1
j_call: TRBJ2-2
clone_size: once
v_call: TRBV7-8
cdr3_aa: CASSLQGVGTGELFF
cdr3_nt: TGTGCCAGCAGCTTACAGGGGGTAGGAACCGGGGAGCTGTTTTTT

d_call: .
j_call: TRBJ1-1
clone_size: once
v_call: TRBV7-9
cdr3_aa: CASSSTVNTEAFF
cdr3_nt: TGTGCCAGCAGCTCTACAGTGAACACTGAAGCTTTCTTT

d_call: TRBD1
j_call: TRBJ1-2
clone_size: .
v_call: TRBV7-2
cdr3_aa: CASSTRQGGLYGYTF
cdr3_nt: TGTGCCAGCAGCACTCGACAGGGTGGCCTCTATGGCTACACCTTC

d_call: TRBD1
j_call: TRBJ1-2
clone_size: few
v_call: TRBV6-5
cdr3_aa: CASSYSGTAGNYGYTF
cdr3_nt: TGTGCCAGCAGTTACTCTGGGACAGCAGGAAACTATGGCTACACCTTC

d_call: TRBD2
j_call: TRBJ2-3
clone_size: .
v_call: TRBV7-9
cdr3_aa: CASSYLSGGRTDTQYF
cdr3_nt: TGTGCCAGCAGTTACTTGAGCGGGGGACGCACAGATACGCAGTATTTT

d_call: TRBD2
j_call: TRBJ2-2
clone_size: .
v_call: TRBV3-1/TRBV3-2
cdr3_aa: CASSQRTSPWGELFF
cdr3_nt: TGTGCCAGCAGCCAGAGGACTAGCCCGTGGGGGGAGCTGTTTTTT

d_call: TRBD1
j_call: TRBJ1-4
clone_size: .
v_call: TRBV5-1
cdr3_aa: CASSLEGQGANEKLFF
cdr3_nt: TGCGCCAGCAGCTTGGAAGGGCAGGGGGCGAATGAAAAACTGTTTTTT

d_call: .
j_call: TRBJ2-6
clone_size: .
v_call: TRBV30
cdr3_aa: CAWSVWGAGANVLTF
cdr3_nt: TGTGCCTGGAGTGTATGGGGAGCTGGGGCCAACGTCCTGACTTTC

d_call: TRBD1
j_call: TRBJ1-2
clone_size: .
v_call: TRBV6-2/TRBV6-3
cdr3_aa: CASSSGQNYGYTF
cdr3_nt: TGTGCCAGCAGCTCGGGACAGAACTATGGCTACACCTTC

d_call: .
j_call: TRBJ2-4
clone_size: .
v_call: TRBV3-1/TRBV3-2
cdr3_aa: CASSPGSGRANIQYF
cdr3_nt: TGTGCCAGCAGCCCTGGATCTGGCAGGGCCAACATTCAGTACTTC

d_call: .
j_call: TRBJ1-4
clone_size: .
v_call: TRBV29-1
cdr3_aa: CSVEEGRGGLNEKLFF
cdr3_nt: TGCAGCGTTGAAGAGGGCCGAGGGGGACTTAATGAAAAACTGTTTTTT

d_call: .
j_call: TRBJ1-3
clone_size: .
v_call: TRBV7-9
cdr3_aa: CASSSASSGNTIYF
cdr3_nt: TGTGCCAGCAGCTCCGCTAGCTCTGGAAACACCATATATTTT

d_call: .
j_call: TRBJ2-1
clone_size: once
v_call: TRBV21-1
cdr3_aa: CASSNEQFF
cdr3_nt: TGTGCCAGCAGCAATGAGCAGTTCTTC

d_call: .
j_call: TRBJ1-2
clone_size: .
v_call: TRBV6-5
cdr3_aa: CASNLSGGYGYTF
cdr3_nt: TGTGCCAGCAACCTTTCGGGCGGCTATGGCTACACCTTC

d_call: .
j_call: TRBJ1-3
clone_size: once
v_call: TRBV13
cdr3_aa: CASSLGQGLDTIYF
cdr3_nt: TGTGCCAGCAGCTTAGGCCAAGGGCTTGACACCATATATTTT

d_call: .
j_call: TRBJ1-5
clone_size: .
v_call: TRBV27
cdr3_aa: CASRKEAGTRGNQPQHF
cdr3_nt: TGTGCCAGCAGAAAGGAGGCAGGGACCCGGGGCAATCAGCCCCAGCATTTT

d_call: .
j_call: TRBJ1-4
clone_size: .
v_call: TRBV28
cdr3_aa: CASSSTGRFEKLFF
cdr3_nt: TGTGCCAGCAGCTCCACCGGGCGCTTTGAAAAACTGTTTTTT

d_call: TRBD1
j_call: TRBJ2-1
clone_size: .
v_call: TRBV5-1
cdr3_aa: CASSSRQGGSYNEQFF
cdr3_nt: TGCGCCAGCAGCTCCCGACAGGGGGGATCCTACAATGAGCAGTTCTTC

d_call: .
j_call: TRBJ1-4
clone_size: .
v_call: TRBV4-2
cdr3_aa: CASSQEYEKLFF
cdr3_nt: TGTGCCAGCAGCCAAGAGTATGAAAAACTGTTTTTT

d_call: .
j_call: TRBJ1-1
clone_size: .
v_call: TRBV27
cdr3_aa: CASSLSGHPEAFF
cdr3_nt: TGTGCCAGCAGTTTATCTGGGCACCCTGAAGCTTTCTTT

d_call: .
j_call: TRBJ1-2
clone_size: few
v_call: TRBV28
cdr3_aa: CASSPHEGQIYGYTF
cdr3_nt: TGTGCCAGCAGTCCCCACGAGGGGCAAATATATGGCTACACCTTC

d_call: TRBD1
j_call: TRBJ1-3
clone_size: .
v_call: TRBV6-2/TRBV6-3
cdr3_aa: CASSPDRGSFGNTIYF
cdr3_nt: TGTGCCAGCAGTCCCGACAGGGGGTCTTTTGGAAACACCATATATTTT

d_call: .
j_call: TRBJ2-5
clone_size: .
v_call: TRBV18
cdr3_aa: CASSIRETQYF
cdr3_nt: TGTGCCAGCTCTATTAGGGAGACCCAGTACTTC

d_call: TRBD1
j_call: TRBJ1-2
clone_size: .
v_call: TRBV5-1
cdr3_aa: CASSLKPGQGNYGYTF
cdr3_nt: TGCGCCAGCAGCTTAAAACCGGGACAGGGAAACTATGGCTACACCTTC